The 18 T cell receptor beta chains in this list originate from one sample, sequenced in a study of T cell changes during pregnancy in multiple sclerosis. This table comes from immunoSEQ multiplex PCR, and its TCRdb copy is limited to in-frame clones, with some not included. The sample contains under 80,000 clones, 92% of which appear only once. Material: peripheral blood, obtained after pregnancy. Receptors were obtained from a female donor in good health, enrolled as a control in a pregnancy study.

This sequence joins TRBV5-6 and TRBJ2-2; D is perhaps TRBD1 (6 bases). Per germline, CDR1 SGHDT and CDR2 YYEEEE. The CDR3 is 15 residues long. Trimming left V 2 bases short and J 3 bases short, with 11 bases between. CDR3 sequence reads: CASSLDRLHTGELFF. CDR3 DNA: TGTGCCAGCAGCTTAGACAGGTTACACACCGGGGAGCTGTTTTTT.

V usage is TRBV7-9 and J usage is TRBJ2-1, with 8 positions matching TRBD2. The CDR3 is 16 residues long. J lost 3 bases, V lost 1 base, and 5 bases had no gene match. Per germline, CDR1 SEHNR and CDR2 FQNEAQ (reference sequence). Here the CDR3 reads CASSLVPGGYYNEQFF. In DNA, the CDR3 is TGTGCCAGCAGCTTAGTCCCGGGAGGGTACTACAATGAGCAGTTCTTC.

The chain combines TRBV18 with TRBJ2-1, with TRBD1 matching 9 bases. The V gene's germline CDR1 is KGHSH and CDR2 LQKENI. The length of the CDR3 is 16 residues. Unmatched junction bases numbered 16, after V lost 8 bases and J lost 8 bases. CDR3 residues: CASHINRGRGGDEQFF. DNA of the CDR3: TGTGCCAGCCACATCAACAGGGGGCGCGGGGGTGATGAGCAGTTCTTC.

This clone has just one count. The gene calls are TRBV4-1 and TRBJ2-7; 8 bases match TRBD1. CDR1 is MGHRA, CDR2 YSYEKL, per germline. The CDR3 spans 15 residues. Trimming took 4 bases from V and 3 from J; bases not matched to a gene: 8. The CDR3 sequence: CASSRRTGFFYEQYF. The CDR3, as DNA: TGCGCCAGCAGCCGAAGGACAGGGTTTTTCTACGAGCAGTACTTC.

V and J are TRBV29-1 and TRBJ2-1; weak D call: TRBD1 (5 bases). The CDR3 is 13 residues long. The V end lost 4 bases, the J end lost 6 bases, and 13 bases lay between the germline ends. Germline V gene data show CDR1 as SQVTM and CDR2 as ANQGSEA. In DNA, the CDR3 is TGCAGCGTTGGGGGCCCTCTGGGCAATGAGCAGTTCTTC. Protein product: CSVGGPLGNEQFF.

The J gene is TRBJ2-1, the V gene TRBV7-9; D is undetermined. Germline CDR1 reads SEHNR; CDR2 reads FQNEAQ (reference sequence). The CDR3 loop spans 15 amino acids. The ends were cut back, 1 base at V and 2 bases at J, with 9 bases in the middle. CDR3 sequence (DNA): TGTGCCAGCAGCTTAGATGGTAGCACCTACAATGAGCAGTTCTTC. It specifies CASSLDGSTYNEQFF.

The chain joins TRBV6-1 to TRBJ2-5; possibly TRBD1 for D (5 bases). CDR1 MNHNS and CDR2 SASEGT come from the germline V gene. The CDR3 totals 13 residues. V dropped 4 bases and J dropped 2 bases, with 8 bases sitting between them. CDR3 region: CASSGQFQETQYF. The CDR3 coding sequence is TGTGCCAGCAGTGGACAGTTTCAAGAGACCCAGTACTTC.

The rearrangement links TRBV29-1 to TRBJ2-7, with 11 bases identical to TRBD1. V gave up 5 bases and J gave up 9 bases; unmatched junction bases: 6. This CDR3 is 12 amino acids long. Looked up from germline, CDR1 is SQVTM and CDR2 is ANQGSEA. Here the CDR3 DNA reads TGCAGCGTTCAGGGGACAGGGGGAGGGCAGTACTTC. This encodes CSVQGTGGGQYF.

The CDR3 sequence is CASSERGYGQPQHF. The CDR3, as DNA: TGTGCCAGCAGTGAACGAGGGTATGGTCAGCCCCAGCATTTT. This sequence joins TRBV25-1 and TRBJ1-5; no firm D call. There are 14 residues in the CDR3. V was pared by 2 bases and J by 6 bases, with 11 bases between. Germline CDR1 reads MGHDK; CDR2 reads SYGVNS. Drawing the rest from reference TRBV25-1 and TRBJ1-5, the complete variable domain is EADIYQTPRYLVIGTGKKITLECSQTMGHDKMYWYQQDPGMELHLIHYSYGVNSTEKGDLSSESTVSRIRTEHFPLTLESARPSHTSQYLCASSERGYGQPQHFGDGTRLSIL.

This rearrangement joins TRBV15 to TRBJ1-4; 9 bases agree with TRBD1. The CDR3 runs 16 residues. Germline V gives CDR1 LNHNV, CDR2 YYDKDF (reference sequence). V shed 0 bases, J shed 8 bases, and the junction held 7 bases outside the gene matches. CDR3 DNA: TGTGCCACCAGCAGAGATCGGGACAGGGTAGGGGAAAAACTGTTTTTT. Its protein product is CATSRDRDRVGEKLFF.

The chain joins TRBV19 to TRBJ1-1; 9 bases are a match to TRBD1. Germline-derived CDR1 and CDR2 are LNHDA and SQIVND (reference sequence). Germline trimming cut 6 bases from V and 1 base from J; bases unmatched to any gene: 3. The CDR3 loop spans 14 amino acids. In DNA, the CDR3 is TGTGCCAGTAGCGAGGGACAGGGGAACACTGAAGCTTTCTTT. Its protein is CASSEGQGNTEAFF. The full variable domain, rest sourced from reference TRBV19 and TRBJ1-1, is DGGITQSPKYLFRKEGQNVTLSCEQNLNHDAMYWYRQDPGQGLRLIYYSQIVNDFQKGDIAEGYSVSREKKESFPLTVTSAQKNPTAFYLCASSEGQGNTEAFFGQGTRLTVV.

This clone was picked up a small number of times. This chain uses TRBV27 with TRBJ1-6; D ambiguous. V dropped 4 bases and J dropped 5 bases, with 12 bases sitting between them. The CDR3 extends over 15 amino acids. Germline V CDR1 and CDR2: MNHEY, SMNVEV (reference sequence). CDR3 sequence: CASSSPRGNNSPLHF. The CDR3 region has the DNA TGTGCCAGCAGTTCCCCTCGAGGCAATAATTCACCCCTCCACTTT.

This chain links TRBV7-9 with TRBJ1-2; D might be TRBD1 (6 bases). With 3 bases removed from V and 2 bases from J, the gap between germline ends came to 10 bases. Germline loops: CDR1 SEHNR, CDR2 FQNEAQ (reference sequence). CDR3 length: 14 residues. The CDR3 sequence: CASSLDSPNYGYTF. The DNA of the CDR3 is TGTGCCAGCAGCTTGGACAGTCCCAACTATGGCTACACCTTC.

As DNA, the CDR3 is TGTGCCAGTAGCCTTACCCAGACAGGGCGATTGCCCTCTGGGGCCAACGTCCTGACTTTC. Its protein is CASSLTQTGRLPSGANVLTF. The gene calls are TRBV19 and TRBJ2-6, with TRBD1 matching over 7 bases. Unmatched junction bases numbered 17, after V lost 6 bases and J lost 0 bases. Germline CDR1 is LNHDA and CDR2 is SQIVND (reference sequence). CDR3 length: 20 amino acids.

The V gene is TRBV9, the J gene TRBJ2-6, with D possibly being TRBD1 (5 bases). The CDR3 is 19 residues long. The germline V and J ends were trimmed by 3 bases and 0 bases, with 19 bases remaining between them. Germline CDR1 is SGDLS and CDR2 is YYNGEE. The chain's CDR3 is CASSAQLGAPSSGANVLTF. The CDR3 nucleotides are TGTGCCAGCAGCGCCCAGCTAGGGGCCCCAAGCTCTGGGGCCAACGTCCTGACTTTC.

This clone showed up just a few times. V is TRBV4-2 and J is TRBJ2-7, with 7 bases identical to TRBD1. From germline, CDR1 is LGHNA and CDR2 YNFKEQ. V trimming: 0 bases; J trimming: 0 bases; junction bases outside the gene matches: 5. This CDR3 contains 16 residues. CDR3 nucleotide sequence: TGTGCCAGCAGCCAAGATTGGGCAGGGGGCTCCTACGAGCAGTACTTC. It yields the protein CASSQDWAGGSYEQYF.

The chain couples TRBV6-4 to TRBJ2-5; TRBD2 aligns across 7 bases. V trimming: 3 bases; J trimming: 4 bases; junction bases outside the gene matches: 20. From germline, CDR1 is MRHNA and CDR2 SNTAGT. The CDR3 runs to 19 residues. In DNA form, the CDR3 reads TGTGCCAGCAGTGAGGGACTTCCTTATAGCGGGCAAGTTACAGAGACCCAGTACTTC. Translation: CASSEGLPYSGQVTETQYF.

The chain has TRBV4-1 and TRBJ1-1; the match to TRBD1 covers 12 bases. Trimming removed 3 bases from V and 5 bases from J; junction bases left unmatched: 10. This CDR3 is built from 17 residues. Looked up from germline, CDR1 is MGHRA and CDR2 is YSYEKL. CDR3 loop: CASSHHRGQGARTEAFF. CDR3 DNA: TGCGCCAGCAGCCACCACAGGGGACAGGGGGCGCGGACTGAAGCTTTCTTT.